The source of this T cell receptor beta chain is a study of cytomegalovirus exposure and HLA in healthy donors. Overall study: In an early release, HLA-typed donors contributed approximately 80 million unique TCR sequences.

In this sample, this clone turned up once. Amplification used 60 Vbeta primers and 13 Jbeta primers. The assay was immunoSEQ multiplex PCR, and TCRdb's table has in-frame clones only and misses some. Among 95,000 to 130,000 clones listed, approximately 70% were seen once. The TCR comes from a middle-aged woman in good health and CMV-seropositive. The sequenced material came from PBMCs.

The CDR3 sequence is CASSPGLLNTEAFF. Written as DNA, the CDR3 is TGTGCCAGCAGCCCGGGACTTCTGAACACTGAAGCTTTCTTT. The J gene is TRBJ1-1, the V gene TRBV14, with a tentative D call TRBD1 (5 bases). Trimming removed 4 bases from V and 0 bases from J, with 9 bases in between. CDR1 and CDR2 (germline): SGHDN, FVKESK. There are 14 residues in the CDR3. The variable domain in full, with the rest retrieved from reference TRBV14 and TRBJ1-1, is EAGVTQFPSHSVIEKGQTVTLRCDPISGHDNLYWYRRVMGKEIKFLLHFVKESKQDESGMPNNRFLAERTGGTYSTLKVQPAELEDSGVYFCASSPGLLNTEAFFGQGTRLTVV.